These T cell receptor beta chains were read from a single sample in a study of blood T cell repertoires in COVID-19. Only in-frame clones appear in the TCRdb table, and some are missing; sequencing was by immunoSEQ multiplex PCR. The sample yields about 250,000 clones, roughly 80% seen once. What was sequenced was peripheral blood. These receptors all come from a woman in her seventies with acute or convalescent COVID-19. CDR3s include the opening cysteine and the closing phenylalanine or tryptophan. The order of the fields is V gene, clone size, J gene, CDR3 protein. A clone size is listed for some rows: how often the clone was seen (once, few, many), or a class if it is expanded.

v_gene: TRBV5-1; abundance: -; j_gene: TRBJ2-2; CDR3aa: CASSLTVANTGELFF
v_gene: TRBV23-1; abundance: -; j_gene: TRBJ2-3; CDR3aa: CASSHGGSADTQYF
v_gene: TRBV11-2; abundance: -; j_gene: TRBJ2-5; CDR3aa: CASSFGGGRETQYF
v_gene: TRBV15; abundance: -; j_gene: TRBJ1-2; CDR3aa: CATSRDLTGYGYTF
v_gene: TRBV4-2; abundance: -; j_gene: TRBJ2-1; CDR3aa: CASSQDQRYNEQFF
v_gene: TRBV5-6; abundance: -; j_gene: TRBJ2-5; CDR3aa: CASSFDRGETQYF
v_gene: TRBV27; abundance: -; j_gene: TRBJ1-6; CDR3aa: CASSFWTDNSPLHF
v_gene: TRBV7-2; abundance: once; j_gene: TRBJ2-7; CDR3aa: CASSPSWTAYEQYF
v_gene: TRBV5-1; abundance: -; j_gene: TRBJ2-2; CDR3aa: CASSFGGLNTGELFF
v_gene: TRBV5-1; abundance: -; j_gene: TRBJ2-7; CDR3aa: CASSSGGAAYEQYF
v_gene: TRBV7-9; abundance: -; j_gene: TRBJ1-1; CDR3aa: CAGRGYLNTEAFF
v_gene: TRBV7-9; abundance: -; j_gene: TRBJ2-5; CDR3aa: CASSSSLAGIKTQYF
v_gene: TRBV3-1/TRBV3-2; abundance: few; j_gene: TRBJ2-7; CDR3aa: CASSQGASSYEQYF
v_gene: TRBV11-2; abundance: -; j_gene: TRBJ1-6; CDR3aa: CASSLMDGGNSPLHF
v_gene: TRBV3-1/TRBV3-2; abundance: -; j_gene: TRBJ2-5; CDR3aa: CASSPRDYQETQYF
v_gene: TRBV19; abundance: -; j_gene: TRBJ1-2; CDR3aa: CASNEAGANYGYTF
v_gene: TRBV7-2; abundance: -; j_gene: TRBJ2-7; CDR3aa: CASSSNWGVAEQYF
v_gene: TRBV4-3; abundance: -; j_gene: TRBJ1-2; CDR3aa: CASSQVPGGGYGYTF
v_gene: TRBV6-5; abundance: -; j_gene: TRBJ2-7; CDR3aa: CASRRQGAREQYF
v_gene: TRBV27; abundance: -; j_gene: TRBJ1-2; CDR3aa: CASSFGTGDYGYTF
v_gene: TRBV6-1; abundance: -; j_gene: TRBJ1-4; CDR3aa: CASSEILGQGNEKLFF
v_gene: TRBV6-1; abundance: -; j_gene: TRBJ2-7; CDR3aa: CASSEVLPGQGNYEQYF